This TCR beta chain was recorded in a study of blood T cell repertoires in COVID-19. Study context: Acute-phase and convalescent COVID-19 samples originated in the United States, Italy and Spain. T cells, B-cell-depleted T cells, or PBMCs supplied cDNA or gDNA.

In the original workflow: Amplifying reference gene primers gave estimates of nucleated cell counts. Assay used: immunoSEQ multiplex PCR; TCRdb lists only in-frame clones, some missing. That table furnishes V, J and clone size, whereas the DNA furnished D and trimming. The repertoire holds 50,000 to 75,000 clones, with about 80% as singletons. This CDR3 contains 17 residues. Looked up from germline, CDR1 is KGHSH and CDR2 is LQKENI. The V end was cut by 0 bases, the J end by 0 bases, with 11 bases between. Sequenced sample: peripheral blood. The chain has TRBV18 and TRBJ2-2; no reliable D call. This receptor was obtained from a man older than 75 with active or convalescent COVID-19. As DNA, the CDR3 is TGTGCCAGCTCACCACCAGAGGCTTTTACGAACACCGGGGAGCTGTTTTTT. It is translated as CASSPPEAFTNTGELFF.